The 24 T cell receptor beta chains listed next were all sequenced from one sample in a study of blood T cell repertoires in COVID-19. Only in-frame clones appear in the TCRdb table, and some are missing; sequencing was by immunoSEQ multiplex PCR. The sample has a few hundred thousand clones; about 85% are singletons. Sequencing used PBMCs or T cells enriched from blood (not recorded which). These receptors were taken from a woman in her twenties or thirties who had recovered from COVID-19.

This clone has a single count. The chain employs TRBV4-3 and TRBJ1-4; D is perhaps TRBD1 (5 bases). This CDR3 has 13 amino acids. V lost 8 bases to trimming and J lost 1 base, with 8 bases between them. The V gene's germline CDR1 is LGHNA and CDR2 YSLEER. The CDR3 here is CASGRGTNEKLFF. CDR3 coding DNA: TGCGCCAGCGGGAGGGGAACTAATGAAAAACTGTTTTTT.

The rearrangement links TRBV4-3 to TRBJ1-2; D perhaps matches TRBD1 (6 bases). This CDR3 contains 15 residues. Germline V gene sequence: CDR1 LGHNA, CDR2 YSLEER. V was cut by 0 bases and J by 4 bases, with 12 bases left in between. The CDR3 nucleotides are TGCGCCAGCAGCCAAGATCTGGCAGGGGCCTATGGCTACACCTTC. This translates into CASSQDLAGAYGYTF.

V is TRBV7-9 and J is TRBJ2-3, with TRBD2 matching 7 bases. Germline-derived CDR1 and CDR2 are SEHNR and FQNEAQ (reference sequence). This CDR3 spans 13 amino acids. J was trimmed by 3 bases and V by 4 bases; bases with no gene match: 1. The CDR3 loop is CASSWGGTDTQYF. Here the CDR3 DNA reads TGTGCCAGCAGCTGGGGGGGGACAGATACGCAGTATTTT.

The chain uses TRBV5-4 and TRBJ1-3; D is undetermined. Trimming removed 0 bases from V and 4 bases from J, with 8 bases in between. The germline gives CDR1 SGHNT, CDR2 YYREEE (reference sequence). The CDR3 sequence is 14 residues long. CDR3 nucleotide sequence: TGTGCCAGCAGCTTGGGGGCAGGAGGAAACACCATATATTTT. This encodes CASSLGAGGNTIYF.

In regard to this clone: Mismatch with germline at one junction end may stem from a read error. The rearrangement joins TRBV12-5 to TRBJ2-5; TRBD2 matches at 7 bases. CDR1 is LGHNT and CDR2 is FRNRAP in the germline V gene. The CDR3 covers 13 residues. CDR3 bases: TGTGCTAGTGGCTTGGGACTACAAGAGACCCAGTACTTC. Amino acids: CASGLGLQETQYF.

The chain combines TRBV7-8 with TRBJ1-5; no firm D call. Trimming took 2 bases from V and 2 from J, leaving 10 bases between them. The CDR3 is made up of 15 amino acids. Germline V gene lookup returns CDR1 SGHVS and CDR2 FQNEAQ. CDR3 coding DNA: TGTGCCAGCAGCTTATCTGCTGTAGGCAATCAGCCCCAGCATTTT. It yields the protein CASSLSAVGNQPQHF.

For the CDR3, the DNA is TGTGCCAGCCACGGGGGGGGATACCTCAATCAGCCCCAGCATTTT. Translated, it gives CASHGGGYLNQPQHF. V is TRBV19 and J is TRBJ1-5, with D maybe TRBD1 (5 bases). Germline V gene lookup returns CDR1 LNHDA and CDR2 SQIVND (reference sequence). V shed 9 bases and J shed 3 bases, with 18 bases lying between them. The CDR3 runs to 15 residues.

This sequence joins TRBV2 and TRBJ1-2; possibly TRBD1 for D (6 bases). The CDR3 is 15 amino acids. Trimming took 4 bases from V and 4 from J, leaving 16 bases between them. The germline CDR1 and CDR2 sequences are SNHLY and FYNNEI. The CDR3 DNA follows: TGTGCCAGCAGTGGGTATGAGACAGGAGCCTATGGCTACACCTTC. This gives the protein CASSGYETGAYGYTF.

The rearrangement uses TRBV5-1 and TRBJ1-1; the match to TRBD1 covers 7 bases. The CDR3 is 14 residues long. Germline V gives CDR1 SGHRS, CDR2 YFSETQ. V shed 4 bases and J 2 bases; nucleotides not matched to a gene: 5. DNA of the CDR3: TGCGCCAGCAGCATAGGGACAGCTAACACTGAAGCTTTCTTT. Its protein product is CASSIGTANTEAFF.

The V and J genes are TRBV28 and TRBJ1-4, with D maybe TRBD1 (5 bases). V lost 3 bases, J lost 7 bases, and 12 bases lay in between. Germline V gene data show CDR1 as MDHEN and CDR2 as SYDVKM. This CDR3 is 14 amino acids long. CDR3 sequence: CASSFAGVGEKLFF. The DNA for the CDR3 is TGTGCCAGCAGTTTTGCGGGGGTCGGTGAAAAACTGTTTTTT.

This chain uses TRBV27 with TRBJ2-7, with D possibly being TRBD1 (6 bases). The V gene lost 3 bases and the J gene lost 4 bases, with 16 bases spanning the gap. The length of the CDR3 is 15 residues. Germline CDR1 and CDR2: MNHEY and SMNVEV (reference sequence). CDR3 nucleotide sequence: TGTGCCAGCAGTTTCGTCGGTCAGGGGAAGTACGAGCAGTACTTC. It is translated as CASSFVGQGKYEQYF.

Only a few counts were recorded for this clone. The V and J genes are TRBV4-1 and TRBJ1-5, with a weak D call TRBD1 (5 bases). Trimming took 4 bases from V and 3 from J, leaving 10 bases between them. Germline V gives CDR1 MGHRA, CDR2 YSYEKL. The CDR3 contains 14 residues. The CDR3 nucleotides read TGCGCCAGCAGCCCTGACAGAAACAATCAGCCCCAGCATTTT. It translates to CASSPDRNNQPQHF.

This clone was seen once. This rearrangement joins TRBV6-5 to TRBJ2-3; D is unclear. CDR3 size: 15 residues. The germline V gene encodes CDR1 MNHEY and CDR2 SVGAGI. Trimming took off 6 bases at V and 3 bases at J, with 16 bases between the two ends. CDR3 nucleotide sequence: TGTGCCAGCAGACTATCACTTATTGGTACAGATACGCAGTATTTT. Translated: CASRLSLIGTDTQYF.

CDR3 DNA sequence: TGTGCCAGCAGCTTCGGGGGATCAGGCAATCAGCCCCAGCATTTT. As protein: CASSFGGSGNQPQHF. The chain joins TRBV5-5 to TRBJ1-5, with TRBD1 as a possible D gene (5 bases). The CDR3 sequence is 15 residues long. Germline V gives CDR1 SGHKS, CDR2 YYEKEE (reference sequence). Trimming shortened V by 2 bases and J by 2 bases, and 11 bases separated the two germline ends.

This chain joins TRBV4-3 and TRBJ1-5; perhaps TRBD1 as D (5 bases). The CDR3 totals 19 residues. The germline gives CDR1 LGHNA, CDR2 YSLEER. V was pared by 1 base and J by 0 bases, with 19 bases between. The DNA for the CDR3 is TGCGCCAGCAGCCAAGCAGGGTACAGGCCGCCTTATAGCAATCAGCCCCAGCATTTT. Translation gives CASSQAGYRPPYSNQPQHF.

V and J are TRBV19 and TRBJ1-4, with 8 bases identical to TRBD1. V shed 5 bases and J 2 bases; nucleotides not matched to a gene: 7. Germline lookup yields CDR1 LNHDA and CDR2 SQIVND (reference sequence). The CDR3 covers 16 residues. This CDR3 is CASSPGQGGTNEKLFF. CDR3 nucleotides: TGTGCCAGTAGTCCAGGACAGGGCGGCACTAATGAAAAACTGTTTTTT.

The chain is built from TRBV5-6 and TRBJ1-4; the D gene is possibly TRBD1 (6 bases). The CDR3 sequence is 18 residues long. CDR1 is SGHDT and CDR2 is YYEEEE in the germline V gene. V shed 2 bases and J shed 0 bases, with 17 bases lying between them. CDR3 sequence (DNA): TGTGCCAGCAGCTTCACAACAGGGCTAGGCGCAACTAATGAAAAACTGTTTTTT. It specifies CASSFTTGLGATNEKLFF. The complete variable domain, with remaining parts taken from reference TRBV5-6 and TRBJ1-4, reads DAGVTQSPTHLIKTRGQQVTLRCSPKSGHDTVSWYQQALGQGPQFIFQYYEEEERQRGNFPDRFSGHQFPNYSSELNVNALLLGDSALYLCASSFTTGLGATNEKLFFGSGTQLSVL.

V usage is TRBV5-1 and J usage is TRBJ1-1; D unresolved. Germline loops: CDR1 SGHRS, CDR2 YFSETQ. The CDR3 is 13 residues long. The V and J ends lost 1 base and 2 bases respectively, with 6 bases between them. The CDR3 region is CASSLNSNTEAFF. Here the CDR3 DNA reads TGCGCCAGCAGCTTGAACTCTAACACTGAAGCTTTCTTT.

The chain links TRBV19 to TRBJ1-5, with D possibly being TRBD1 (5 bases). Germline V gene sequence: CDR1 LNHDA, CDR2 SQIVND (reference sequence). The CDR3 contains 14 residues. V was trimmed by 8 bases and J by 3 bases, leaving 14 bases between them. The CDR3 reads CASHLGHSNQPQHF. The CDR3 bases are TGTGCCAGTCACCTTGGACATTCCAATCAGCCCCAGCATTTT.

The genes are TRBV19 and TRBJ2-7; D may be TRBD2 (6 bases). CDR1 is LNHDA, CDR2 SQIVND, per germline (reference sequence). This CDR3 contains 16 residues. V lost 1 base and J 4 bases, leaving 17 bases between the germline ends. CDR3 region: CASSIVERASTYEQYF. CDR3 in DNA: TGTGCCAGTAGTATAGTTGAGCGGGCCAGTACATACGAGCAGTACTTC.

The sample holds a few counts of this clone. This chain connects TRBV12-5 to TRBJ2-2, with a possible D match to TRBD1 (5 bases). The CDR3 is made up of 18 amino acids. The germline V and J ends were trimmed by 0 bases and 2 bases, with 16 bases remaining between them. In germline, CDR1 is LGHNT, CDR2 FRNRAP. This CDR3 reads CASGLVHLQGSNTGELFF. The CDR3 coding sequence is TGTGCTAGTGGTTTGGTACACCTTCAGGGCTCTAACACCGGGGAGCTGTTTTTT. Looking up the rest from reference TRBV12-5 and TRBJ2-2 gives the full variable domain: DARVTQTPRHKVTEMGQEVTMRCQPILGHNTVFWYRQTMMQGLELLAYFRNRAPLDDSGMPKDRFSAEMPDATLATLKIQPSEPRDSAVYFCASGLVHLQGSNTGELFFGEGSRLTVL.

Here the CDR3 reads CASSWSTGGRNSPLHF. CDR3 bases: TGTGCCAGCAGTTGGTCGACAGGGGGCCGGAATTCACCCCTCCACTTT. The chain has TRBV6-5 and TRBJ1-6, with 10 bases that match TRBD1. V dropped 4 bases and J dropped 7; count of bases not matched to a gene: 7. Germline V CDR1 and CDR2: MNHEY, SVGAGI. This CDR3 contains 16 residues.

This clone was recorded once. This sequence joins TRBV30 and TRBJ1-2, with D tentatively TRBD1 (6 bases). CDR1 and CDR2 from the germline V gene are GTSNPN and SVGIG (reference sequence). Between the trimmed V and J ends, which lost 0 bases and 2 bases, there was a span of 13 bases. The CDR3 has 15 residues. The DNA for the CDR3 is TGTGCCTGGAGTGTTGCGGGGGCTGTAAACTATGGCTACACCTTC. Its translation is CAWSVAGAVNYGYTF. The full variable domain, completed using reference TRBV30 and TRBJ1-2, is SQTIHQWPATLVQPVGSPLSLECTVEGTSNPNLYWYRQAAGRGLQLLFYSVGIGQISSEVPQNLSASRPQDRQFILSSKKLLLSDSGFYLCAWSVAGAVNYGYTFGSGTRLTVV.

The chain uses TRBV7-8 and TRBJ1-2, with D maybe TRBD1 (5 bases). The germline CDR1 and CDR2 sequences are SGHVS and FQNEAQ. The CDR3 contains 15 residues. Trimming cost V 0 bases and J 5 bases, with 13 bases left between them. The CDR3 bases are TGTGCCAGCAGCTTAGCCGGGACGGGGGGTTATGGCTACACCTTC. Protein: CASSLAGTGGYGYTF.